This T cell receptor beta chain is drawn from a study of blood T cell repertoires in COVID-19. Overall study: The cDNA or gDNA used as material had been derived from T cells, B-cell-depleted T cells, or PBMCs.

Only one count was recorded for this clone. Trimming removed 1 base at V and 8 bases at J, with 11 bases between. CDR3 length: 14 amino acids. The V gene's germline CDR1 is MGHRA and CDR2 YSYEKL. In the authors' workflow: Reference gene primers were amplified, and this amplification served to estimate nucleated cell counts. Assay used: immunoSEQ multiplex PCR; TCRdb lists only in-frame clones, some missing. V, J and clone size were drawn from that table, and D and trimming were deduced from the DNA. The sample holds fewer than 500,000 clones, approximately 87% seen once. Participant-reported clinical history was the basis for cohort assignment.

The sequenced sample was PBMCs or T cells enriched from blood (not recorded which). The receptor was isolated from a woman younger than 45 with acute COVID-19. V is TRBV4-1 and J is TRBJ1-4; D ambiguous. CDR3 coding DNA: TGCGCCAGCAGCCAAGTAGGGAGGAGGGAAAAACTGTTTTTT. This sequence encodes CASSQVGRREKLFF.